Presented here are 10 T cell receptor beta chains from one specimen sequenced in a study of cytomegalovirus exposure and HLA in healthy donors. The assay was immunoSEQ multiplex PCR, and TCRdb's table has in-frame clones only and misses some. The sample records fewer than 200,000 clones, around 85% being singletons. Sequenced input: PBMCs. The receptor set was obtained from a woman in her twenties or thirties in good health and CMV-seronegative.

The V gene is TRBV28, the J gene TRBJ2-5; maybe TRBD1 (5 bases). The CDR3 is made up of 15 amino acids. V was pared by 6 bases and J by 1 base, with 15 bases between. CDR1 is MDHEN, CDR2 SYDVKM, per germline. CDR3 in amino acids: CASSPSGAVQETQYF. CDR3 sequence (DNA): TGTGCCAGCAGCCCATCTGGGGCGGTCCAAGAGACCCAGTACTTC. Using reference TRBV28 and TRBJ2-5 for the parts outside the CDR3, the full variable domain is DVKVTQSSRYLVKRTGEKVFLECVQDMDHENMFWYRQDPGLGLRLIYFSYDVKMKEKGDIPEGYSVSREKKERFSLILESASTNQTSMYLCASSPSGAVQETQYFGPGTRLLVL.

The chain joins TRBV7-2 to TRBJ2-7; 9 nucleotides match TRBD1. Germline V gene data show CDR1 as SGHTA and CDR2 as FQGNSA. This CDR3 has 14 residues. The V and J ends lost 4 bases and 5 bases, in that order; junction bases with no gene match: 6. The CDR3, as DNA: TGTGCCAGCAGCTCGGGACAGGGAAGGAACGAGCAGTACTTC. Amino acid sequence: CASSSGQGRNEQYF.

The chain is built from TRBV2 and TRBJ2-2; no clear D gene. This CDR3 region has 14 residues. CDR1 and CDR2 from the germline V gene are SNHLY and FYNNEI. V lost 6 bases and J lost 0, with 8 bases in between. Here the CDR3 DNA reads TGTGCCAGCAGGGACGGTCCGAACACCGGGGAGCTGTTTTTT. This codes for CASRDGPNTGELFF. Complete variable domain (other parts from reference TRBV2 and TRBJ2-2): EPEVTQTPSHQVTQMGQEVILRCVPISNHLYFYWYRQILGQKVEFLVSFYNNEISEKSEIFDDQFSVERPDGSNFTLKIRSTKLEDSAMYFCASRDGPNTGELFFGEGSRLTVL.

This chain uses TRBV5-1 with TRBJ1-1; maybe TRBD1 (6 bases). V shed 0 bases and J shed 5 bases, with 14 bases lying between them. This CDR3 is built from 15 residues. CDR1 is SGHRS and CDR2 is YFSETQ in the germline V gene. This chain's CDR3 is CASSLVGGLGTEAFF. The CDR3 DNA is TGCGCCAGCAGCTTGGTTGGGGGGCTGGGGACTGAAGCTTTCTTT.

The chain carries TRBV5-8 and TRBJ2-3; 7 nucleotides line up with TRBD1. This CDR3 comprises 15 residues. Germline V gene data show CDR1 as SGHTS and CDR2 as YDEGEE. The ends lost 7 bases at V and 6 bases at J; junction bases unmatched: 14. This chain's CDR3 is CASSLRQGKGDTQYF. Here the CDR3 DNA reads TGTGCCAGCTCCCTCCGACAGGGAAAAGGGGATACGCAGTATTTT.

V gene TRBV7-2 combines with J gene TRBJ2-3, with a possible D match to TRBD2 (6 bases). V gave up 2 bases and J gave up 2 bases, with 11 bases separating them. CDR3 length equals 15 residues. Germline V gene data show CDR1 as SGHTA and CDR2 as FQGNSA. DNA of the CDR3: TGTGCCAGCAGCTTACAGCGGGCGCCCACAGATACGCAGTATTTT. Residues: CASSLQRAPTDTQYF. Filled out from reference TRBV7-2 and TRBJ2-3, the complete variable domain reads GAGVSQSPSNKVTEKGKDVELRCDPISGHTALYWYRQSLGQGLEFLIYFQGNSAPDKSGLPSDRFSAERTGGSVSTLTIQRTQQEDSAVYLCASSLQRAPTDTQYFGPGTRLTVL.

V usage is TRBV7-3 and J usage is TRBJ2-1; 8 bases are a match to TRBD1. The CDR3 is made up of 16 amino acids. Trimming cost V 2 bases and J 5 bases; bases outside gene matches: 8. Germline loops: CDR1 SGHTA, CDR2 FQGTGA. Here the CDR3 reads CASSLFQGAGNNEQFF. The DNA of the CDR3 is TGTGCCAGCAGCTTATTCCAGGGGGCGGGAAACAATGAGCAGTTCTTC. Supplemented by reference TRBV7-3 and TRBJ2-1, the full variable domain reads GAGVSQTPSNKVTEKGKYVELRCDPISGHTALYWYRQSLGQGPEFLIYFQGTGAADDSGLPNDRFFAVRPEGSVSTLKIQRTERGDSAVYLCASSLFQGAGNNEQFFGPGTRLTVL.

The J gene is TRBJ1-1, the V gene TRBV9; maybe TRBD1 (5 bases). The V gene's germline CDR1 is SGDLS and CDR2 YYNGEE. Trimming pared 4 bases from V and 1 base from J, leaving 8 bases between. The CDR3 has 13 amino acids. CDR3 nucleotide sequence: TGTGCCAGCAGCCTAGGACAGAACACTGAAGCTTTCTTT. Encoded protein: CASSLGQNTEAFF.

The chain carries TRBV16 and TRBJ2-7, with 8 bases matching TRBD2. V shed 4 bases and J 2 bases; nucleotides not matched to a gene: 7. The germline V gene encodes CDR1 KGHSY and CDR2 FQNENV. The CDR3 contains 15 residues. CDR3 sequence reads: CASSLIGTRAYEQYF. For the CDR3, the DNA is TGTGCCAGCAGCCTAATCGGGACTAGGGCCTACGAGCAGTACTTC.

The chain uses TRBV9 and TRBJ2-7; 8 bases fit TRBD1. The CDR3 spans 14 residues. V dropped 7 bases and J dropped 3; count of bases not matched to a gene: 9. CDR1 SGDLS and CDR2 YYNGEE come from the germline V gene. This CDR3 is CASGVGDRGYEQYF. The CDR3 nucleotides are TGTGCCAGCGGGGTGGGCGACAGGGGCTACGAGCAGTACTTC.